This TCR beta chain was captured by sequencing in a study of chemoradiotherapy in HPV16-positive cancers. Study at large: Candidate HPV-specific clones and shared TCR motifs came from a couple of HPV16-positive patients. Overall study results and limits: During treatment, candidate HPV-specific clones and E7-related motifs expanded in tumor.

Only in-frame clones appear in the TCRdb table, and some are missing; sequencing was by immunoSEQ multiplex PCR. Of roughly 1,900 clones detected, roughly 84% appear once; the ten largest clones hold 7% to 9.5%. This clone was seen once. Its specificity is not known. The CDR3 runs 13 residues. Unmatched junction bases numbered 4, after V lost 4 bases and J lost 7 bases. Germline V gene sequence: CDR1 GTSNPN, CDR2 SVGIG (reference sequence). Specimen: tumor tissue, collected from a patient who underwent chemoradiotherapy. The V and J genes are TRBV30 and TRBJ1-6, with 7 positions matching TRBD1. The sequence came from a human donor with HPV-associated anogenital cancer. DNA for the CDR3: TGTGCCTGGACAGGGGGAACAAATTCACCCCTCCACTTT. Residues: CAWTGGTNSPLHF. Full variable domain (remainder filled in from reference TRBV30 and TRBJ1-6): SQTIHQWPATLVQPVGSPLSLECTVEGTSNPNLYWYRQAAGRGLQLLFYSVGIGQISSEVPQNLSASRPQDRQFILSSKKLLLSDSGFYLCAWTGGTNSPLHFGNGTRLTVT.